One sample yielded the 18 T cell receptor beta chains listed below, sequenced in a study of shared clonotypes between healthy human individuals. The data were produced by immunoSEQ multiplex PCR, yet TCRdb's version contains in-frame clones alone and is incomplete. Of 2,500,000 or so clones in the sample, approximately 94% were seen once. The sample comprised naive CD4+ T cells sorted from blood. Subset indicated: CD45RA+ positively selected. These receptors were obtained from a man younger than 35 in good health.

The rearrangement links TRBV6-1 to TRBJ2-7; D gene uncertain. V was cut by 5 bases and J by 0 bases, with 14 bases left in between. Per germline, CDR1 MNHNS and CDR2 SASEGT. The CDR3 is 15 amino acids. CDR3 sequence reads: CASSSAKGNSYEQYF. CDR3 coding DNA: TGTGCCAGCAGTTCCGCGAAAGGGAACTCCTACGAGCAGTACTTC.

The J gene is TRBJ2-2, the V gene TRBV6-5, with D perhaps TRBD1 (5 bases). The V gene's germline CDR1 is MNHEY and CDR2 SVGAGI. The ends were cut back, 11 bases at V and 2 bases at J, with 12 bases in the middle. This CDR3 comprises 13 residues. For the CDR3, the DNA is TGTGCCGCCTGGGGCGGTAACACCGGGGAGCTGTTTTTT. Residues: CAAWGGNTGELFF.

The chain joins TRBV9 to TRBJ2-3, with TRBD1 identical over 8 bases. Germline CDR1 reads SGDLS; CDR2 reads YYNGEE. The length of the CDR3 is 16 residues. Trimming at V came to 4 bases and at J to 0 bases, leaving 7 bases not matched to a gene. CDR3 DNA: TGTGCCAGCAGCACCCAGGGGGCACCTAGCACAGATACGCAGTATTTT. It translates to CASSTQGAPSTDTQYF.

The chain combines TRBV11-2 with TRBJ1-2; 8 bases align to TRBD1. The CDR3 is 16 amino acids. Germline assignment: CDR1 SGHAT and CDR2 FQNNGV. V shed 1 base and J 4 bases; nucleotides not matched to a gene: 8. The CDR3 DNA follows: TGTGCCAGCAGCTTAGGGAACCCCGGGACAGGCTATGGCTACACCTTC. Protein sequence: CASSLGNPGTGYGYTF.

Worth noting for this clone: The junction departs from germline at one end; a sequencing error may be responsible. The genes are TRBV7-2 and TRBJ1-1; no reliable D call. CDR3 length: 12 residues. Germline loops: CDR1 SGHTA, CDR2 FQGNSA. CDR3 amino acids: CASSLAPSNPGF. The CDR3 region has the DNA TGTGCCAGCAGCTTAGCTCCGAGTAACCCCGGTTTT.

The V gene is TRBV11-3, the J gene TRBJ2-1; D is possibly TRBD1 (7 bases). Germline V gene data show CDR1 as SGHNT and CDR2 as YENEEA. The CDR3 covers 16 residues. Trimming removed 1 base from V and 7 bases from J, with 17 bases in between. The CDR3 sequence: CASSLAGQGGGNEQFF. DNA of the CDR3: TGTGCCAGCAGCTTAGCGGGCCAGGGGGGAGGAAATGAGCAGTTCTTC.

This chain's CDR3 is CASSVLAAYSTDTQYF. The DNA for the CDR3 is TGTGCCAGCAGCGTACTAGCGGCTTATAGCACAGATACGCAGTATTTT. V is TRBV9 and J is TRBJ2-3, with 7 bases aligning to TRBD2. With 1 base clipped from V and 0 bases from J, the junction kept 5 bases outside the gene matches. The germline V gene encodes CDR1 SGDLS and CDR2 YYNGEE. The CDR3 contains 16 residues.

The J gene is TRBJ1-1, the V gene TRBV28; D gene unclear. Germline V gives CDR1 MDHEN, CDR2 SYDVKM. The CDR3 sequence is 13 residues long. Trimming shortened V by 4 bases and J by 0 bases, and 6 bases separated the two germline ends. DNA of the CDR3: TGTGCCAGCAGTTCGACCCTGAACACTGAAGCTTTCTTT. It is translated as CASSSTLNTEAFF.

The chain is built from TRBV2 and TRBJ1-1; 9 bases line up with TRBD1. Trimming took 4 bases from V and 5 from J; bases not matched to a gene: 2. The CDR3 consists of 13 residues. CDR1 is SNHLY and CDR2 is FYNNEI in the germline V gene. CDR3 DNA: TGTGCCAGCAGTGCTGACAGGGGGACTGAAGCTTTCTTT. Translating it yields CASSADRGTEAFF.

The genes are TRBV2 and TRBJ1-6; 11 bases match TRBD1. This CDR3 spans 15 amino acids. After removal of 5 bases from V and 10 bases from J, the junction contained 7 bases not matched to a gene. Germline CDR1 reads SNHLY; CDR2 reads FYNNEI. CDR3 DNA sequence: TGTGCCAGCAGTCCTGGGACAGGGGGGCGATCACCCCTCCACTTT. This translates into CASSPGTGGRSPLHF.

The V gene is TRBV6-1, the J gene TRBJ1-3; no clear D gene. The germline V and J ends were trimmed by 2 bases and 4 bases, with 9 bases remaining between them. The CDR3 contains 14 residues. Germline-derived CDR1 and CDR2 are MNHNS and SASEGT. The DNA of the CDR3 is TGTGCCAGCAGTGAATTGGGCAGAGGAAACACCATATATTTT. This sequence encodes CASSELGRGNTIYF.

The CDR3 DNA is TGTGCCAGCAGCTTAGAACAGAGGGACTATGGCTACACCTTC. This codes for CASSLEQRDYGYTF. The V and J genes are TRBV7-2 and TRBJ1-2; unclear D gene. Germline values: CDR1 SGHTA, CDR2 FQGNSA. The CDR3 has 14 residues. V was shortened by 1 base and J by 3 bases, with 9 bases between the two germline ends.

The chain recombines TRBV19 with TRBJ1-1; possible D gene TRBD1, 5 bases. The V end lost 9 bases, the J end lost 3 bases, and 20 bases lay between the germline ends. Germline CDR1 reads LNHDA; CDR2 reads SQIVND (reference sequence). The length of the CDR3 is 15 residues. Here the CDR3 DNA reads TGTGCCAGCACCCCGCCTACCAGGGTTCACACTGAAGCTTTCTTT. Protein product: CASTPPTRVHTEAFF.

The J gene is TRBJ2-3, the V gene TRBV2; D possibly matches TRBD1 or TRBD2 (5 bases each). The CDR3 has 15 amino acids. V was cut by 2 bases and J by 3 bases, with 12 bases left in between. In germline, CDR1 is SNHLY, CDR2 FYNNEI. CDR3 in DNA: TGTGCCAGCAGTGAAAGTGGGGGAAGGACAGATACGCAGTATTTT. Residues: CASSESGGRTDTQYF.

The chain recombines TRBV10-3 with TRBJ2-2, with TRBD1 matching over 9 bases. This CDR3 region has 15 residues. J gave up 5 bases and V 10 bases, and 11 bases lay outside the gene matches. CDR1 ENHRY and CDR2 SYGVKD come from the germline V gene. The CDR3 loop is CATEKGQGLTGELFF. The CDR3 DNA sequence: TGTGCCACCGAGAAGGGACAGGGACTAACCGGGGAGCTGTTTTTT.

J is TRBJ1-4 and V is TRBV27, with D tentatively TRBD1 (5 bases). The V gene's germline CDR1 is MNHEY and CDR2 SMNVEV (reference sequence). This CDR3 is 14 amino acids long. V was pared by 3 bases and J by 8 bases, with 13 bases between. Written as DNA, the CDR3 is TGTGCCAGCAGTTTTCGGGGGACGGGAGAAAAACTGTTTTTT. Its protein is CASSFRGTGEKLFF.

As to this clone: Different DNA sequences within this sample yield the same CDR3. J is TRBJ2-3 and V is TRBV10-3, with 7 bases identical to TRBD2. In germline, CDR1 is ENHRY, CDR2 SYGVKD. Losses at the gene ends were 3 bases for V and 3 bases for J; bases not matched to a gene: 9. The CDR3 covers 16 residues. CDR3 sequence (DNA): TGTGCCATCAGTGAAGGTCTGGCGGGAGTTACAGATACGCAGTATTTT. It translates to CAISEGLAGVTDTQYF.

This clone was counted once. The gene calls are TRBV11-2 and TRBJ2-1; 8 positions match TRBD2. The length of the CDR3 is 14 residues. The germline V gene encodes CDR1 SGHAT and CDR2 FQNNGV. With V trimmed by 0 bases and J by 7 bases, 2 bases remained unmatched. This CDR3 reads CASSLERGVNEQFF. The CDR3 nucleotides read TGTGCCAGCAGCTTAGAGCGGGGGGTAAATGAGCAGTTCTTC.